These T cell receptor beta chains were read from a single sample in a study of cytomegalovirus exposure and HLA in healthy donors. Generated by immunoSEQ multiplex PCR, the TCRdb table keeps only in-frame clones and is missing some. The sample holds 200,000 or so clones, about 79% seen once. Sequenced: PBMCs. Receptor source: a man in his late teens or twenties in good health and CMV-seronegative. CDR3s leave out the opening cysteine and the closing phenylalanine or tryptophan. Each record gives: V gene, clone size, CDR3 protein. Clone size is given for some rows only: seen once, a few or many times, or a class if the clone is expanded.

v_gene: TRBV7-9; abundance: NA; CDR3aa: ASSLVPGLAGGTGELF
v_gene: TRBV11-1; abundance: NA; CDR3aa: ASSLEPDSAYEQY
v_gene: TRBV7-3; abundance: NA; CDR3aa: ASSLTVQGAEQY
v_gene: TRBV19; abundance: NA; CDR3aa: ASSGGATSGSSGANVLT
v_gene: TRBV9; abundance: NA; CDR3aa: ASSVEASAVSYEQY
v_gene: TRBV30; abundance: NA; CDR3aa: AWSPVSNEQF
v_gene: TRBV7-3; abundance: NA; CDR3aa: ASSLTSHSGELF
v_gene: TRBV5-6; abundance: NA; CDR3aa: ASSRTGGNTEAF
v_gene: TRBV30; abundance: NA; CDR3aa: AWSVARGRGYT
v_gene: TRBV4-3; abundance: NA; CDR3aa: ASSQGFGGWQGLSAEAF
v_gene: TRBV5-1; abundance: NA; CDR3aa: ASSLWQGSNPYNEQF
v_gene: TRBV28; abundance: NA; CDR3aa: ASSLVGTVGQPQH
v_gene: TRBV6-5; abundance: NA; CDR3aa: ASSYGFSSSYEQY
v_gene: TRBV7-2; abundance: NA; CDR3aa: ASSVNQETQY
v_gene: TRBV9; abundance: NA; CDR3aa: ASSTTGGPHEQY
v_gene: TRBV18; abundance: NA; CDR3aa: ASSPTRAGNTEAF
v_gene: TRBV27; abundance: NA; CDR3aa: ASSPETGVQPQH
v_gene: TRBV2; abundance: NA; CDR3aa: ASSEALHYANSYNEQF
v_gene: TRBV28; abundance: NA; CDR3aa: ASSPGTKGEKLF
v_gene: TRBV4-3; abundance: NA; CDR3aa: ASSQDPGDGELF
v_gene: TRBV28; abundance: NA; CDR3aa: ASSPWDNLAKNIQY
v_gene: TRBV27; abundance: NA; CDR3aa: ASSLDGTNPYEQY
v_gene: TRBV7-3; abundance: once; CDR3aa: ASCPVGGGGELF
v_gene: TRBV18; abundance: NA; CDR3aa: ASTGQGASDTQY
v_gene: TRBV27; abundance: few; CDR3aa: ASSLDGLRPQH
v_gene: TRBV6-1; abundance: NA; CDR3aa: ASRGTTGPPYEQY
v_gene: TRBV7-2; abundance: once; CDR3aa: ASSLQQGALRTGEQY
v_gene: TRBV19; abundance: NA; CDR3aa: ASSPRQSKRETQY
v_gene: TRBV11-3; abundance: NA; CDR3aa: ASSLGGDGFSPLH
v_gene: TRBV11-2; abundance: once; CDR3aa: ASSLGTGPSPLH
v_gene: TRBV29-1; abundance: few; CDR3aa: SVRTTGVSNTEAF
v_gene: TRBV6-1; abundance: NA; CDR3aa: ASGWDSDNQPQH